A single sample gave rise to the 10 T cell receptor beta chains below, sequenced in a study of technical replicates of blood from several donors. Assay: immunoSEQ multiplex PCR; the TCRdb copy retains only in-frame clones and omits some. The sample consists of roughly 50,000 clones, roughly 96% of them appearing once. Sequenced material: PBMCs. These receptors all come from a human donor in good health. Some clones in this sample may be carry-over from other donors' samples.

The genes are TRBV10-3 and TRBJ1-2, with 7 bases lining up with TRBD1. In germline, CDR1 is ENHRY, CDR2 SYGVKD. The CDR3 spans 13 residues. V shed 8 bases and J 1 base; nucleotides not matched to a gene: 4. This chain's CDR3 is CAIRDSLNYGYTF. CDR3 nucleotide sequence: TGTGCCATCCGGGACAGCCTTAACTATGGCTACACCTTC.

This rearrangement joins TRBV19 to TRBJ2-2; 12 nucleotides agree with TRBD2. Looked up from germline, CDR1 is LNHDA and CDR2 is SQIVND (reference sequence). This CDR3 has 16 residues. The V gene end was trimmed by 10 bases and the J gene end by 4 bases; junction bases not matched to a gene: 10. The CDR3 sequence: CATPRTSGVTTGELFF. The DNA for the CDR3 is TGTGCCACCCCTCGGACTAGCGGGGTTACCACCGGGGAGCTGTTTTTT.

The chain is built from TRBV2 and TRBJ1-3; D is undetermined. The germline V and J ends were trimmed by 7 bases and 1 base, with 5 bases remaining between them. The germline V gene has CDR1 SNHLY and CDR2 FYNNEI. The CDR3 sequence is 12 residues long. The CDR3 is CASTVSGNTIYF. The CDR3 DNA reads as TGTGCCAGCACAGTTTCTGGAAACACCATATATTTT.

CDR3 bases: TGTGCTAGTGGTCCTGACGGCGGGAGAGGCAATGAGCAGTTCTTC. It specifies CASGPDGGRGNEQFF. This sequence joins TRBV12-5 and TRBJ2-1; 7 bases are shared with TRBD2. V was clipped by 5 bases and J by 6 bases; unmatched bases: 10. CDR3 length: 15 residues. CDR1 is LGHNT, CDR2 FRNRAP, per germline.

CDR3 sequence (DNA): TGTGCCAGCAGCGATACTAGCGGAGCGGGTAATGAGCAGTTCTTC. Encoded protein: CASSDTSGAGNEQFF. The chain combines TRBV13 with TRBJ2-1; 8 bases line up with TRBD2. This CDR3 spans 15 amino acids. The junction had 10 bases not matched to a gene; V was cut back by 5 bases and J by 7 bases. CDR1 is PRHDT, CDR2 FYEKMQ, per germline (reference sequence).

This clone showed up just once. This rearrangement joins TRBV6-1 to TRBJ1-5; no clear D gene. Germline assignment: CDR1 MNHNS and CDR2 SASEGT. The CDR3 extends over 14 amino acids. V was pared by 8 bases and J by 0 bases, with 11 bases between. CDR3 in amino acids: CASGPGYSNQPQHF. DNA for the CDR3: TGTGCCAGCGGTCCCGGGTATAGCAATCAGCCCCAGCATTTT.

This sequence joins TRBV27 and TRBJ2-2; no clear D. The CDR3 totals 16 residues. Per germline, CDR1 MNHEY and CDR2 SMNVEV (reference sequence). The V and J ends lost 5 bases and 1 base respectively, with 14 bases between them. The CDR3 nucleotides are TGTGCCAGCAGTCCCTTCCGGGTACAGAACACCGGGGAGCTGTTTTTT. Translation gives CASSPFRVQNTGELFF.

This sequence joins TRBV7-2 and TRBJ2-7, with 9 positions matching TRBD2. Germline CDR1 and CDR2: SGHTA and FQGNSA. The J segment lost 3 bases and the V segment lost 3 bases, leaving 6 bases of the junction unmatched. The CDR3 covers 15 residues. The CDR3 sequence is CASSFEAGGVYEQYF. DNA for the CDR3: TGTGCCAGCAGCTTTGAGGCGGGAGGGGTCTACGAGCAGTACTTC.

The rearrangement uses TRBV15 and TRBJ1-5; D is unclear. Germline V CDR1 and CDR2: LNHNV, YYDKDF (reference sequence). The CDR3 totals 14 residues. V was pared by 1 base and J by 7 bases, with 11 bases between. The CDR3 is CATSRVGTGQPQHF. The CDR3 DNA is TGTGCCACCAGCAGAGTTGGTACCGGGCAGCCCCAGCATTTT.

This clone has only one observation. The chain is built from TRBV11-2 and TRBJ2-7; D may be TRBD2 (7 bases). Germline CDR1 reads SGHAT; CDR2 reads FQNNGV. This CDR3 is built from 13 residues. The ends were cut back, 5 bases at V and 7 bases at J, with 15 bases in the middle. In nucleotides, the CDR3 is TGTGCCAGCAGCAACCTACAGGGAGGGGAGCAGTACTTC. Its protein product is CASSNLQGGEQYF.